The following is a TCR beta chain sequence with its context. The data were taken from a study of blood T cell repertoires in COVID-19. Study as a whole: The study drew acute and convalescent COVID-19 samples from the United States, Italy and Spain.

Original methodology: Reference gene primers were amplified, and this amplification served to estimate nucleated cell counts. TCRdb's copy holds only in-frame clones and misses some; the assay was immunoSEQ multiplex PCR. V and J calls and clone size are given by that table; D and trimming were obtained from the DNA. The data show some 100,000 clones, more than 90% seen once. The CDR3 consists of 11 residues. The V and J ends lost 6 bases and 3 bases respectively, with 6 bases between them. The sequencing input was peripheral blood. The receptor was derived from a man aged 65 to 85 with acute or convalescent COVID-19. The chain employs TRBV12-3 or TRBV12-4 and TRBJ2-7; a possible D gene is TRBD2 (5 bases). The CDR3 region is CASRAGYEQYF. The DNA for the CDR3 is TGTGCCAGCAGGGCGGGCTACGAGCAGTACTTC.